This T cell receptor beta chain was sequenced during a study of blood T cell repertoires in COVID-19. In the study overall: The United States, Italy and Spain supplied acute and convalescent COVID-19 samples. PBMCs, B-cell-depleted T cells, or T cells provided the cDNA or gDNA that made up the material.

Original processing notes: It was from reference gene primer amplification that nucleated cell counts were estimated. Profiled with immunoSEQ multiplex PCR; TCRdb holds only in-frame clones, not every one. The V and J calls and the clone size are those of that table, but D and trimming were determined from the DNA. There are roughly 97,000 clones in the sample; around 87% occur only once, and 15% to 20% lies in the top ten. Turning to this clone: A read error may account for a junction end that differs from germline.

Per the germline V gene, CDR1 is SSHAT and CDR2 is FNYEAQ (reference sequence). The CDR3 runs to 14 residues. V gene TRBV7-7 combines with J gene TRBJ2-1; TRBD1 aligns across 11 bases. The sample taken for sequencing was peripheral blood. This TCR was recovered from a human donor in a cohort sampled during active COVID-19. The CDR3 protein is CASSLGTGGNEQFF. The DNA of the CDR3 is TGTGCTAGCAGCTTAGGGACAGGGGGTAATGAGCAGTTCTTC. Supplemented by reference TRBV7-7 and TRBJ2-1, the full variable domain reads GAGVSQSPRYKVTKRGQDVTLRCDPISSHATLYWYQQALGQGPEFLTYFNYEAQPDKSGLPSDRFSAERPEGSISTLTIQRTEQRDSAMYRCASSLGTGGNEQFFGPGTRLTVL.